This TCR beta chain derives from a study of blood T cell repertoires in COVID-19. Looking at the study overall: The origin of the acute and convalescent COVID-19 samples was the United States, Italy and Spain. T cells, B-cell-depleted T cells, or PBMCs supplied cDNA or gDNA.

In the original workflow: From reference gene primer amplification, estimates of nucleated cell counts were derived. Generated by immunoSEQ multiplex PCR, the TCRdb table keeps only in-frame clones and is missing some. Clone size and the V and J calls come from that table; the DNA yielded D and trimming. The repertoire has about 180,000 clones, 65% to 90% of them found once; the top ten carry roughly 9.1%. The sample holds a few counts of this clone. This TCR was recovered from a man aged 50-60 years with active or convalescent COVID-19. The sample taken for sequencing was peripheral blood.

The CDR3 DNA sequence: TGTGCCATCAGTGCGGGGACGACAGGGGCCTATGGCTACACCTTC. Residues: CAISAGTTGAYGYTF. V usage is TRBV10-3 and J usage is TRBJ1-2; 8 nucleotides align to TRBD1. Trimming cost V 4 bases and J 4 bases; bases outside gene matches: 8. The CDR3 consists of 15 residues. Germline assignment: CDR1 ENHRY and CDR2 SYGVKD.